This T cell receptor beta chain is drawn from a study of blood T cell repertoires in COVID-19. Trimming removed 5 bases from V and 0 bases from J, with 12 bases in between. The CDR3 loop spans 15 amino acids. Germline V gene sequence: CDR1 SEHNR, CDR2 FQNEAQ (reference sequence). Clones were sequenced by immunoSEQ multiplex PCR, and TCRdb holds only the in-frame ones, with some missing. The data hold about 50,000 clones, with more than 75% observed a single time. The TCR was taken from a man aged 45-65 years with active COVID-19. Source material: peripheral blood. This chain connects TRBV7-9 to TRBJ2-3, with TRBD1 as a possible D gene (6 bases). CDR3 sequence: CASSVGHFSTDTQYF. The CDR3 DNA reads as TGTGCCAGCAGCGTGGGACACTTTAGCACAGATACGCAGTATTTT.